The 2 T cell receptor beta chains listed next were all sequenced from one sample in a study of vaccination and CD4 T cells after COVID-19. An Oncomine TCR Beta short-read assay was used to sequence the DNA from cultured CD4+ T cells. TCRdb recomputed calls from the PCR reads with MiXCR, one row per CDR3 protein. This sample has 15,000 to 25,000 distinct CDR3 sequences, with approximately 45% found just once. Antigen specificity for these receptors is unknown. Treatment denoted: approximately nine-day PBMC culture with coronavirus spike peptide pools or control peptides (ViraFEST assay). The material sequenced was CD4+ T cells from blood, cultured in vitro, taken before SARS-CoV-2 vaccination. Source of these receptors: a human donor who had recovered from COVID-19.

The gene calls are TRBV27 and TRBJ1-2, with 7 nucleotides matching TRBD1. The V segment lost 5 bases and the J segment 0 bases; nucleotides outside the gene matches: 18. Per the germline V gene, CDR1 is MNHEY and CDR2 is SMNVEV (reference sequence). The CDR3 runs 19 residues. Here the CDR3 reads CASSLLISGQANPNYGYTF. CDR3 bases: TGTGCCAGCAGTCTTTTAATCTCTGGACAGGCGAATCCTAACTATGGCTACACCTTC.

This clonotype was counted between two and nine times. CDR3 DNA sequence: TGTGCCAGCAGCTTAGTCCAGACTAGCGGGAACAATGAGCAGTTCTTC. Protein: CASSLVQTSGNNEQFF. The chain employs TRBV7-8 and TRBJ2-1; 11 bases align to TRBD2. With V trimmed by 1 base and J by 5 bases, 4 bases remained unmatched. This CDR3 has 16 residues. From germline, CDR1 is SGHVS and CDR2 FQNEAQ.